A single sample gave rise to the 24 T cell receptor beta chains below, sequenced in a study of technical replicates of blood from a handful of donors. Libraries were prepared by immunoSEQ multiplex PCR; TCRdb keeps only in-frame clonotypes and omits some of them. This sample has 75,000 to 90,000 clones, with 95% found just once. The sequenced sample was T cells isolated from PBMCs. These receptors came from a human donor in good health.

The CDR3 DNA reads TGTGCCAGCAGCATAGTTAGAAACTATGGCTACACCTTC. It encodes CASSIVRNYGYTF. V and J are TRBV7-8 and TRBJ1-2; D gene ambiguous. In germline, CDR1 is SGHVS, CDR2 FQNEAQ. This CDR3 contains 13 residues. V lost 5 bases to trimming and J lost 2 bases, with 9 bases between them.

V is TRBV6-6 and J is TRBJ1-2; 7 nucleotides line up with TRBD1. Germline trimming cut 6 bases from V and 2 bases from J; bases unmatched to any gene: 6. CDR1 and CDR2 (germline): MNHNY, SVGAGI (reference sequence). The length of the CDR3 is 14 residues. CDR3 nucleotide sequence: TGTGCCAGCAGCCTAGGACAGGAAAACTATGGCTACACCTTC. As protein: CASSLGQENYGYTF.

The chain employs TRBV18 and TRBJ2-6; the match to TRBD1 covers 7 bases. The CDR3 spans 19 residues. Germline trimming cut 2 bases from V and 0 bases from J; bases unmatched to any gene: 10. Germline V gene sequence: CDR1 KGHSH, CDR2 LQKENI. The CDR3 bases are TGTGCCAGCTCACCATCTACGACAGGGCCGCTCTCTGGGGCCAACGTCCTGACTTTC. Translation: CASSPSTTGPLSGANVLTF. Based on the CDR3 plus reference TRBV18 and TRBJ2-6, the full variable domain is NAGVMQNPRHLVRRRGQEARLRCSPMKGHSHVYWYRQLPEEGLKFMVYLQKENIIDESGMPKERFSAEFPKEGPSILRIQQVVRGDSAAYFCASSPSTTGPLSGANVLTFGAGSRLTVL.

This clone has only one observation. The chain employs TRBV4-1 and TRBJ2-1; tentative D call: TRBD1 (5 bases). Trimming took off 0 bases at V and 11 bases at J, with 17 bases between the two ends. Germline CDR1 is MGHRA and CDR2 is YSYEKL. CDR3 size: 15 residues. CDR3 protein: CASSQESYSAGKQFF. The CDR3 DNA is TGCGCCAGCAGCCAAGAAAGTTATTCCGCAGGGAAGCAGTTCTTC.

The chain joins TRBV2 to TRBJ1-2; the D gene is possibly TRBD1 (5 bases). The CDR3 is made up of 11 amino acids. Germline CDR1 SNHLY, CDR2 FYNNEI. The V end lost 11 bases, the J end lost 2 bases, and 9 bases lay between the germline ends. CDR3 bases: TGTGCCCGACAGACAAACTATGGCTACACCTTC. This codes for CARQTNYGYTF.

The CDR3: CASFDRANEQFF. In nucleotides, the CDR3 is TGTGCCAGTTTTGACAGGGCGAATGAGCAGTTCTTC. The chain carries TRBV19 and TRBJ2-1, with 7 bases matching TRBD1. V was clipped by 8 bases and J by 7 bases; unmatched bases: 5. Germline assignment: CDR1 LNHDA and CDR2 SQIVND (reference sequence). The CDR3 extends over 12 amino acids.

DNA for the CDR3: TGTGCCAGCAGCCACGGGGGGATAAGGGTAGATAGGTGGTCCTACGAGCAGTACTTC. Its protein is CASSHGGIRVDRWSYEQYF. The V call is TRBV28, the J call TRBJ2-7, with TRBD2 matching 7 bases. The CDR3 is 19 amino acids. Germline values: CDR1 MDHEN, CDR2 SYDVKM. Losses at the gene ends were 6 bases for V and 1 base for J; bases not matched to a gene: 21.

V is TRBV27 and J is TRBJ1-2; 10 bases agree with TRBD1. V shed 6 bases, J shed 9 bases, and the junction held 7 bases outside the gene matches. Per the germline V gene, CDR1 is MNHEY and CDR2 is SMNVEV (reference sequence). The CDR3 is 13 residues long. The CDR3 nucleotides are TGTGCCAGCAGCCTGGGACAGGGGTCGAGCTACACCTTC. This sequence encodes CASSLGQGSSYTF.

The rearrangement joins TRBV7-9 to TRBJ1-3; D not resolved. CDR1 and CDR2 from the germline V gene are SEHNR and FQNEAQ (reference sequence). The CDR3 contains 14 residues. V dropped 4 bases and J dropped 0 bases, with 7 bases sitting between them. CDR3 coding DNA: TGTGCCAGCAGCTGGGCCTACTCTGGAAACACCATATATTTT. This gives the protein CASSWAYSGNTIYF.

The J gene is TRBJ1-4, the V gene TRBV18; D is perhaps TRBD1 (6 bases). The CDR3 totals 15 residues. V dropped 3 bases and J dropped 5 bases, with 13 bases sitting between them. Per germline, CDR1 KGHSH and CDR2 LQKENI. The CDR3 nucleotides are TGTGCCAGCTCACCCTCAGGGGCTTTAAATGAAAAACTGTTTTTT. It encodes CASSPSGALNEKLFF. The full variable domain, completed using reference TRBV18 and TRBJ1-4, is NAGVMQNPRHLVRRRGQEARLRCSPMKGHSHVYWYRQLPEEGLKFMVYLQKENIIDESGMPKERFSAEFPKEGPSILRIQQVVRGDSAAYFCASSPSGALNEKLFFGSGTQLSVL.

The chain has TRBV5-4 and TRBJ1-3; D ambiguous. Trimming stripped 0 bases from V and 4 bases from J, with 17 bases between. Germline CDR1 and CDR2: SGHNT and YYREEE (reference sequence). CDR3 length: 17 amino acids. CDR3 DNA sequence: TGTGCCAGCAGCTTGGATACACAACAGAAACGGGGAAACACCATATATTTT. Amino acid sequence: CASSLDTQQKRGNTIYF.

The CDR3 coding sequence is TGTGCCAGCAGTGAAACAGGCAGGAACACTGAAGCTTTCTTT. Translated: CASSETGRNTEAFF. The chain links TRBV25-1 to TRBJ1-1, with D tentatively TRBD1 (5 bases). CDR1 is MGHDK and CDR2 is SYGVNS in the germline V gene. The germline V and J ends were trimmed by 2 bases and 1 base, with 8 bases remaining between them. This CDR3 has 14 residues.

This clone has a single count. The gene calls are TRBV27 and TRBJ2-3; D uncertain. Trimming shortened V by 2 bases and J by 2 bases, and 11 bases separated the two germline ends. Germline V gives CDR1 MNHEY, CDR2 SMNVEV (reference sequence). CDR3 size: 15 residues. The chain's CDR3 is CASSLRQVFTDTQYF. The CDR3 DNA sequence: TGTGCCAGCAGTTTAAGGCAGGTCTTCACAGATACGCAGTATTTT.

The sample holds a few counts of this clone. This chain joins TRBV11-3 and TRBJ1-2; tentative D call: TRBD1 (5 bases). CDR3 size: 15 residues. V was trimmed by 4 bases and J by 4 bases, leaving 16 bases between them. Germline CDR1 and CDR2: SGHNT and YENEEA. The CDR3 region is CASSSTGVMGYGYTF. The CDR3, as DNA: TGTGCCAGCAGCTCGACGGGGGTGATGGGCTATGGCTACACCTTC.

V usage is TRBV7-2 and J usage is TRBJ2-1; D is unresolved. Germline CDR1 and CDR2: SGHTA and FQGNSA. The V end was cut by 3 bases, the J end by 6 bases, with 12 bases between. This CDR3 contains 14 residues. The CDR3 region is CASSFGPSGNEQFF. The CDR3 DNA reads TGTGCCAGCAGCTTCGGTCCCTCTGGCAATGAGCAGTTCTTC.

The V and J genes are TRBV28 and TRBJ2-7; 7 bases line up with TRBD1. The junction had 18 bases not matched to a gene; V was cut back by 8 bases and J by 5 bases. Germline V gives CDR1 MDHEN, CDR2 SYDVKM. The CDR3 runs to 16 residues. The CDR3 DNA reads TGTGCCAGCCTCAATCTTTTACAGGGGCCTGATCACGAGCAGTACTTC. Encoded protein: CASLNLLQGPDHEQYF.

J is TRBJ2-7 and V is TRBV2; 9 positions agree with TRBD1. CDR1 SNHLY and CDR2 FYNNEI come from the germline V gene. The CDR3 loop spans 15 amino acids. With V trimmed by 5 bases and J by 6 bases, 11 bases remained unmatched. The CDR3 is CASSPPGQGHGEQYF. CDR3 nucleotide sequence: TGTGCCAGCAGTCCTCCGGGACAGGGTCATGGCGAGCAGTACTTC. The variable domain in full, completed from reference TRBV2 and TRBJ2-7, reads EPEVTQTPSHQVTQMGQEVILRCVPISNHLYFYWYRQILGQKVEFLVSFYNNEISEKSEIFDDQFSVERPDGSNFTLKIRSTKLEDSAMYFCASSPPGQGHGEQYFGPGTRLTVT.

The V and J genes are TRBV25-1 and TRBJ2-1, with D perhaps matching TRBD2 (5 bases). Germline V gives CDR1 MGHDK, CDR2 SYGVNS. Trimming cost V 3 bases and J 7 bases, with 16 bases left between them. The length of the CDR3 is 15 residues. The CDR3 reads CASSDSGSTWNEQFF. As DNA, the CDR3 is TGTGCCAGCAGTGATTCGGGGTCGACGTGGAATGAGCAGTTCTTC. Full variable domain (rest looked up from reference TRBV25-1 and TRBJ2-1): EADIYQTPRYLVIGTGKKITLECSQTMGHDKMYWYQQDPGMELHLIHYSYGVNSTEKGDLSSESTVSRIRTEHFPLTLESARPSHTSQYLCASSDSGSTWNEQFFGPGTRLTVL.

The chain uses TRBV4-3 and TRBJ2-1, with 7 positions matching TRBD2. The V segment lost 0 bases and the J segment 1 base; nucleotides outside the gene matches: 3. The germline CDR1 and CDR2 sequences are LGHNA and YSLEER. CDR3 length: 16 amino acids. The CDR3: CASSQDGGSSYNEQFF. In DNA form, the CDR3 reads TGCGCCAGCAGCCAAGACGGCGGGAGTTCCTACAATGAGCAGTTCTTC.

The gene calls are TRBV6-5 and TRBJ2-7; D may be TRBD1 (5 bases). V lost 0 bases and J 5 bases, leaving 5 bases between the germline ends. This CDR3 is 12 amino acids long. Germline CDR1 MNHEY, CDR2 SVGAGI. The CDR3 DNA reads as TGTGCCAGCAGTTACTCCAGGGACGAGCAGTACTTC. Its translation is CASSYSRDEQYF.

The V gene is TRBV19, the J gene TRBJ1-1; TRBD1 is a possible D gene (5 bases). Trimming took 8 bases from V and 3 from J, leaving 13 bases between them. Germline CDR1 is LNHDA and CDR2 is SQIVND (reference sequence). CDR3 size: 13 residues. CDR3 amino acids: CASAQIGDTEAFF. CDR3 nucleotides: TGTGCCAGTGCCCAAATAGGGGACACTGAAGCTTTCTTT.

The CDR3 sequence is CSVESTATSSYEQYF. The CDR3 bases are TGCAGCGTTGAATCGACAGCGACCAGCTCCTACGAGCAGTACTTC. V and J are TRBV29-1 and TRBJ2-7; perhaps TRBD1 as D (5 bases). The V end was cut by 2 bases, the J end by 0 bases, with 14 bases between. CDR3 length: 15 amino acids. Germline assignment: CDR1 SQVTM and CDR2 ANQGSEA.

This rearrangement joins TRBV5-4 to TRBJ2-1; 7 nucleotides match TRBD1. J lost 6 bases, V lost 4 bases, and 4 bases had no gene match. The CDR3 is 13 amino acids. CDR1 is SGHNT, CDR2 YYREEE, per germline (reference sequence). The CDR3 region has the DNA TGTGCCAGCAGCCAAGGGACAGCCAATGAGCAGTTCTTC. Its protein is CASSQGTANEQFF.

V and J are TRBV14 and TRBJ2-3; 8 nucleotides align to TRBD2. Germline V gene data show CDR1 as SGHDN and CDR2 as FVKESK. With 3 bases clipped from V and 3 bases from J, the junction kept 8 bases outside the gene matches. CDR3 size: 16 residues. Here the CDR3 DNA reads TGTGCCAGCAGCCAGGGCGCAGCGGGAGAGACAGATACGCAGTATTTT. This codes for CASSQGAAGETDTQYF.